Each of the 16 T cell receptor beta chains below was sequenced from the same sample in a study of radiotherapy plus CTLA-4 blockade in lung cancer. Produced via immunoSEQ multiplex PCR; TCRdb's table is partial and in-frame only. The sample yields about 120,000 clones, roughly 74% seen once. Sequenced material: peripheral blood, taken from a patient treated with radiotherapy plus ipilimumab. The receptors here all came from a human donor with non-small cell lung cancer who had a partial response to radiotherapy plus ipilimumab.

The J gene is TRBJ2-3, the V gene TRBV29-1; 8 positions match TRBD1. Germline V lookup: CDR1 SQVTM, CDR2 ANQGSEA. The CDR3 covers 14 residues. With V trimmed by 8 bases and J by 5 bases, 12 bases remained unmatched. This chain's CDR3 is CSSADRGGGDTQYF. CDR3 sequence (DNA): TGCAGCTCGGCCGACAGGGGCGGTGGAGATACGCAGTATTTT.

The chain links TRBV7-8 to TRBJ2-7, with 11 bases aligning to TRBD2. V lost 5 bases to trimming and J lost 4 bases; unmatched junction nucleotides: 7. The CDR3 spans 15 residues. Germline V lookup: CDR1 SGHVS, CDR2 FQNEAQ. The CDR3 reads CASSPAGLAEYEQYF. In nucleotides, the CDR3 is TGTGCCAGCAGCCCAGCGGGACTAGCGGAGTACGAGCAGTACTTC.

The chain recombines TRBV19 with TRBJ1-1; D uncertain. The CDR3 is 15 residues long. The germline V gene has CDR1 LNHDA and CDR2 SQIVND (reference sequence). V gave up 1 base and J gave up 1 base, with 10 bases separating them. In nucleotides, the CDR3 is TGTGCCAGTAGTATAGTTGGCCAAGAGAACACTGAAGCTTTCTTT. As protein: CASSIVGQENTEAFF.

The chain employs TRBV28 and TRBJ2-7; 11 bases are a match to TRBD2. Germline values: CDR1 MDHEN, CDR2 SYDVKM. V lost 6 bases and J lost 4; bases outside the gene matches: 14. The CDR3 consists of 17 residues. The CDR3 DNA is TGTGCCAGCAGCAGCGGGACTAGCGGTGGGGTCCCTTACGAGCAGTACTTC. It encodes CASSSGTSGGVPYEQYF.

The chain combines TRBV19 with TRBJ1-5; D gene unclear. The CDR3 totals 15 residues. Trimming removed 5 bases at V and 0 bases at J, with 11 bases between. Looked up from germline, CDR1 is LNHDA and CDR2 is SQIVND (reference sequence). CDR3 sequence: CASSLQLNSNQPQHF. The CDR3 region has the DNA TGTGCCAGTAGTCTCCAGTTAAATAGCAATCAGCCCCAGCATTTT. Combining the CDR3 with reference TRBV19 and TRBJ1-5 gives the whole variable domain DGGITQSPKYLFRKEGQNVTLSCEQNLNHDAMYWYRQDPGQGLRLIYYSQIVNDFQKGDIAEGYSVSREKKESFPLTVTSAQKNPTAFYLCASSLQLNSNQPQHFGDGTRLSIL.

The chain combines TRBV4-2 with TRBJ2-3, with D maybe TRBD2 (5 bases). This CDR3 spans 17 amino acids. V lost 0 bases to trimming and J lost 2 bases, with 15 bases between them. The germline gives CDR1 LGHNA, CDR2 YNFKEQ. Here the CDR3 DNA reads TGTGCCAGCAGCCAAGACCCCCGTGGAGGAGCCACAGATACGCAGTATTTT. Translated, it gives CASSQDPRGGATDTQYF.

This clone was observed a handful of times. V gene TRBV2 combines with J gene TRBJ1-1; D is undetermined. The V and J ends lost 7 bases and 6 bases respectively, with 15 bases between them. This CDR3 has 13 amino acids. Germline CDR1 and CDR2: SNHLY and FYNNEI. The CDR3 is CASTSTGGAEAFF. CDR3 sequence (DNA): TGTGCCAGCACTTCGACCGGCGGGGCTGAAGCTTTCTTT.

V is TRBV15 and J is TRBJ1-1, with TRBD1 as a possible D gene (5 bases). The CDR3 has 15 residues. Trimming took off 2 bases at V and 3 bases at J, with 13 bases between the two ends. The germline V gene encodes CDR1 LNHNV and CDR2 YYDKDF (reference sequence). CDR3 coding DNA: TGTGCCACCAGCAGAAGCGCAGGGAGGGACACTGAAGCTTTCTTT. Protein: CATSRSAGRDTEAFF.

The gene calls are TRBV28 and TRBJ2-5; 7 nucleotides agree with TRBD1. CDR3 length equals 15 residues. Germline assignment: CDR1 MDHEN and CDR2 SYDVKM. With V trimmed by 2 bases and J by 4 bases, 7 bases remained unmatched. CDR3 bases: TGTGCCAGCAGTTTACTCAGGGGGAACGGAGAGACCCAGTACTTC. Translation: CASSLLRGNGETQYF.

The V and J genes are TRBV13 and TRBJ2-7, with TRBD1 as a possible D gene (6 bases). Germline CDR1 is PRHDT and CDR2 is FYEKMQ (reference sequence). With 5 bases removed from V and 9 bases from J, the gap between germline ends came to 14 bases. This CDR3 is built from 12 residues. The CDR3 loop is CASSTTTGPQYF. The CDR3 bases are TGTGCCAGCAGCACCACGACAGGCCCGCAGTACTTC.

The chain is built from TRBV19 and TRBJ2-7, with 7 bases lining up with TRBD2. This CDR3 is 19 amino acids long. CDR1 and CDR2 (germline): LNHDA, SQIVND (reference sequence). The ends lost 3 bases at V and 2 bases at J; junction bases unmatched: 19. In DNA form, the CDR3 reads TGTGCCAGTAGTATGTATAACAGGTTGTCGGGACTATACCCCTACGAGCAGTACTTC. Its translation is CASSMYNRLSGLYPYEQYF. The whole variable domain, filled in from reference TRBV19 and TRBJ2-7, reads DGGITQSPKYLFRKEGQNVTLSCEQNLNHDAMYWYRQDPGQGLRLIYYSQIVNDFQKGDIAEGYSVSREKKESFPLTVTSAQKNPTAFYLCASSMYNRLSGLYPYEQYFGPGTRLTVT.

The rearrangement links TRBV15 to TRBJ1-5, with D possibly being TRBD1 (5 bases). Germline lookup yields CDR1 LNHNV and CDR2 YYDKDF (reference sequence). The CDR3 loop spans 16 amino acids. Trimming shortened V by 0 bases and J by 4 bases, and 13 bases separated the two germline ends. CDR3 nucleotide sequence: TGTGCCACCAGCAGAGATTTTACAGGCCCAAATCAGCCCCAGCATTTT. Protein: CATSRDFTGPNQPQHF.

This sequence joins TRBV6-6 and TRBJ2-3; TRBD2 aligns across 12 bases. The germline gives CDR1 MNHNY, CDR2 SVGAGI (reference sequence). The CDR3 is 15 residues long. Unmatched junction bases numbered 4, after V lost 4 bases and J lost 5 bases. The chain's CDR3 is CASSSTSGRVDTQYF. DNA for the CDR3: TGTGCCAGCAGTTCGACTAGCGGGAGAGTAGATACGCAGTATTTT.

This CDR3 is CASSPAGPPYEQYV. CDR3 DNA sequence: TGTGCCAGCTCACCTGCGGGACCGCCTTACGAGCAGTACGTC. The J gene is TRBJ2-7, the V gene TRBV18, with D perhaps matching TRBD2 (6 bases). Germline loops: CDR1 KGHSH, CDR2 LQKENI. V dropped 3 bases and J dropped 4 bases, with 13 bases sitting between them. This CDR3 contains 14 residues.

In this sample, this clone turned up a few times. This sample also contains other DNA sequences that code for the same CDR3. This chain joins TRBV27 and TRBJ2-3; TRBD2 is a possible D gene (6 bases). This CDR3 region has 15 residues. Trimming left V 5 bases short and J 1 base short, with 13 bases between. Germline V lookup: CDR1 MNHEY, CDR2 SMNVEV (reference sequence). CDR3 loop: CASSPWTGGTDTQYF. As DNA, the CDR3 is TGTGCCAGCAGTCCCTGGACGGGGGGCACAGATACGCAGTATTTT.

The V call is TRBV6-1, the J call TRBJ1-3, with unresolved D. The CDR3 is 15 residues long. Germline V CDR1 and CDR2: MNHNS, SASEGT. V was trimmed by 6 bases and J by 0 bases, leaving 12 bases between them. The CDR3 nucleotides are TGTGCCAGCAGCTCAACCCAGGTCTCTGGAAACACCATATATTTT. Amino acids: CASSSTQVSGNTIYF.